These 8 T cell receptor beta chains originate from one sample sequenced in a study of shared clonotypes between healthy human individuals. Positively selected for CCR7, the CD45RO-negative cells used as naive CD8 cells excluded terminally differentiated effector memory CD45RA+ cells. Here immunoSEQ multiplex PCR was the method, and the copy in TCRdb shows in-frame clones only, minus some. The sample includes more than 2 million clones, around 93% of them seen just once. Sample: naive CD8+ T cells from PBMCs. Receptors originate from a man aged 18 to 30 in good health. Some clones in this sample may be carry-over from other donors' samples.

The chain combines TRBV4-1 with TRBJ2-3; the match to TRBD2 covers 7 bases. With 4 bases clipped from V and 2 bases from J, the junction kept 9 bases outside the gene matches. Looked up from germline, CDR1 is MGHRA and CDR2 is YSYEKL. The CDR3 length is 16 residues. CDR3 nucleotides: TGCGCCAGCAGCCCGGGGCGGGAGACCTACACAGATACGCAGTATTTT. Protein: CASSPGRETYTDTQYF.

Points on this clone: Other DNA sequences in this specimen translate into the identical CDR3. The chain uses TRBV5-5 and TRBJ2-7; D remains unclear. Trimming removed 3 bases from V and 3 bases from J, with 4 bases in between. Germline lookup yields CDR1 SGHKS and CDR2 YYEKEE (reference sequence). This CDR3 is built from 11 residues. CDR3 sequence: CASSSSYEQYF. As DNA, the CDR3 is TGTGCCAGCAGCTCGAGCTACGAGCAGTACTTC.

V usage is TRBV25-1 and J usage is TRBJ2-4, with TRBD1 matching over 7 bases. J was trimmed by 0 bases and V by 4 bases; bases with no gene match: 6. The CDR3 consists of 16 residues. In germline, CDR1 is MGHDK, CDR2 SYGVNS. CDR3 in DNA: TGTGCCAGCAGTGGAGGGACAGTCCTAGCCAAAAACATTCAGTACTTC. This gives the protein CASSGGTVLAKNIQYF.

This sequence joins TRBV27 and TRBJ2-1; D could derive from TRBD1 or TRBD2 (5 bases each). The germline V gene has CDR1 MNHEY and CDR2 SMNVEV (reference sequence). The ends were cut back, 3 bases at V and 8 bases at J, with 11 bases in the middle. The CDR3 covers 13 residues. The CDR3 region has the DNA TGTGCCAGCAGTTTCTTAAGGGACGATGAGCAGTTCTTC. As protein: CASSFLRDDEQFF.

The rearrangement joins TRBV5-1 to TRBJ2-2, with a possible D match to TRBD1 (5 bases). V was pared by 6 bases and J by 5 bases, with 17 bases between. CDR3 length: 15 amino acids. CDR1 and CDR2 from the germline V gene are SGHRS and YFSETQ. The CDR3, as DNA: TGCGCCAGCACCCCGATGGACATATGGACCGGGGAGCTGTTTTTT. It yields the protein CASTPMDIWTGELFF.

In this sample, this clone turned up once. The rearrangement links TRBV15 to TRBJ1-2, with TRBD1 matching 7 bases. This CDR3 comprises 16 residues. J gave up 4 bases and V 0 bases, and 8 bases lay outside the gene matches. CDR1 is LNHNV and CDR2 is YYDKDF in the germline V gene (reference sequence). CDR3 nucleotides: TGTGCCACCAGCAGAGATGGACGAGGGGGCGCCTATGGCTACACCTTC. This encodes CATSRDGRGGAYGYTF.

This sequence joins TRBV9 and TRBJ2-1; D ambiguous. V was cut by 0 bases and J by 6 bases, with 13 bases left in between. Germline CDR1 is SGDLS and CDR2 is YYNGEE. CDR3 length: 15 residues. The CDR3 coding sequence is TGTGCCAGCAGCGTAGAATTTGCGCTTAGCAATGAGCAGTTCTTC. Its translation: CASSVEFALSNEQFF.

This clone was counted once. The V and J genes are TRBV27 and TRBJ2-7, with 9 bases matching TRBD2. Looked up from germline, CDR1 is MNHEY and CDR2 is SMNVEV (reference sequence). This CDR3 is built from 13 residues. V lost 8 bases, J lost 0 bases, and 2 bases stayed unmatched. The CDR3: CASAGGSSYEQYF. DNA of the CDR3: TGTGCCAGCGCGGGGGGGAGCTCCTACGAGCAGTACTTC.